This paragraph covers one T cell receptor (beta chain) sequence. Some clones are missing from TCRdb's copy, which holds only in-frame ones; the method was immunoSEQ multiplex PCR. The sample table includes fewer than 250,000 clones. The sample belongs to a study of control samples from healthy donors and cancer patients. Germline loops: CDR1 SQVTM, CDR2 ANQGSEA. The CDR3 runs 11 residues. V was pared by 6 bases and J by 7 bases, with 12 bases between. The sample comprised blood. The receptor was derived from a young woman in good health. The J gene is TRBJ1-1, the V gene TRBV29-1; no definite D call. CDR3 bases: TGCAGCGTAGAGACCGGGAGTGAAGCTTTCTTT. It codes for CSVETGSEAFF. The full variable domain, rest sourced from reference TRBV29-1 and TRBJ1-1, is SAVISQKPSRDICQRGTSLTIQCQVDSQVTMMFWYRQQPGQSLTLIATANQGSEATYESGFVIDKFPISRPNLTFSTLTVSNMSPEDSSIYLCSVETGSEAFFGQGTRLTVV.